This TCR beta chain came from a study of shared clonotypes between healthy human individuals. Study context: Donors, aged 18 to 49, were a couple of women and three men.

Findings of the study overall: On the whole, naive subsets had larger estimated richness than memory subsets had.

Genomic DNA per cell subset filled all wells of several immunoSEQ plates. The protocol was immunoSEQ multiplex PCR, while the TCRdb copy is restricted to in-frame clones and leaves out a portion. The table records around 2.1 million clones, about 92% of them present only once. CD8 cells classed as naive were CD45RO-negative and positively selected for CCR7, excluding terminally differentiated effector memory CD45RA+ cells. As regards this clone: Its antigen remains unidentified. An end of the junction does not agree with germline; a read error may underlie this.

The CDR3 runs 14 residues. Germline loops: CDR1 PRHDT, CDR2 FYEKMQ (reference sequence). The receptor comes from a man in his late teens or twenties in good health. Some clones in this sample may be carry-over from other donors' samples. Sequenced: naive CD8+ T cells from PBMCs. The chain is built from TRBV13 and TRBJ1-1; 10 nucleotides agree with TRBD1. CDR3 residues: CASRLGTGATEAFF. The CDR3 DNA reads TGTGCCAGCAGGTTAGGGACAGGGGCTACTGAAGCTTTCTTT.